This T cell receptor (beta chain) was documented in a study of siplizumab effects on memory and regulatory T cells. J was trimmed by 6 bases and V by 0 bases; bases with no gene match: 1. Germline V lookup: CDR1 MNHEY, CDR2 SVGAGI. The CDR3 extends over 14 amino acids. Clones were sequenced by immunoSEQ multiplex PCR, and TCRdb holds only the in-frame ones, with some missing. The data contain about 72,000 clones, roughly nine tenths of them seen just once; the ten biggest clones take up roughly 29%. This TCR was sampled from a human donor in good health. The chain uses TRBV6-5 and TRBJ2-7; TRBD1 matches at 11 bases. The sample comprised CD8+ T cells sorted from blood. Here the CDR3 DNA reads TGTGCCAGCAGTTACTCGGGGACAGGGGGCGAGCAGTACTTC. Amino acids: CASSYSGTGGEQYF.